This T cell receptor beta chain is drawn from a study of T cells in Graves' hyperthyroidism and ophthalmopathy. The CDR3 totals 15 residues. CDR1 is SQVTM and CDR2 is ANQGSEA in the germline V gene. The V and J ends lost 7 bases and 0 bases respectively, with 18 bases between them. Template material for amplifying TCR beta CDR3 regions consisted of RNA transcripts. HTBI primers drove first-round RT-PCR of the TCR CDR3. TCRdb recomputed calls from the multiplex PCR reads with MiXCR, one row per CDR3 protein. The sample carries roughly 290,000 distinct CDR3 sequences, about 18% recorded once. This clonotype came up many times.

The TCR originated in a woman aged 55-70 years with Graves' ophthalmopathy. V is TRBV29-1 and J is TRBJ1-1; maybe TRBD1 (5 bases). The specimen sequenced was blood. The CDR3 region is CSASSGWGMNTEAFF. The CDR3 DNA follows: TGCAGCGCGAGCTCTGGATGGGGCATGAACACTGAAGCTTTCTTT.